These T cell receptor beta chains were read from a single sample in a study of blood T cells in healthy people across ages. TCRdb independently ran MiXCR on the 5' RACE reads; one entry per CDR3 protein. The repertoire holds about 760,000 distinct CDR3 sequences, with approximately 25% as singletons. These sequences were also reported in another study, on T cells of mothers and their children.

Specimen: blood. The receptors originated from a boy under 18 in good health. CDR3s include the opening cysteine and the closing phenylalanine or tryptophan. The D gene is left open where the match is weak. Clone size is given for some rows only: seen once, a few or many times, or a class if the clone is expanded.

J	V	size	D	CDR3	DNA
TRBJ1-4	TRBV7-2	-	TRBD1	CASSIGTGAVNEKLFF	TGTGCCAGCAGCATCGGGACAGGGGCCGTTAATGAAAAACTGTTTTTT
TRBJ2-7	TRBV5-1	-	TRBD2	CASSLDGDYREQYF	TGCGCCAGCAGCTTGGATGGGGACTACCGCGAGCAGTACTTC
TRBJ2-5	TRBV4-1	-	-	CASSQEVGQNAQYF	TGCGCCAGCAGCCAAGAAGTGGGGCAGAACGCCCAGTACTTC
TRBJ2-7	TRBV29-1	few	-	CSVEGSRGIEQYF	TGCAGCGTTGAGGGGAGCAGAGGGATCGAGCAGTACTTC
TRBJ1-2	TRBV15	few	-	CATSPAIPNDYGYTF	TGTGCCACCTCCCCCGCCATCCCTAACGACTATGGCTACACCTTC
TRBJ1-5	TRBV2	few	TRBD1	CASSGIQGPNQPQHF	TGTGCCAGCAGTGGTATACAGGGGCCCAATCAGCCCCAGCATTTT
TRBJ1-1	TRBV12-3/TRBV12-4	once	-	CASGRGPIKNTEAFF	TGTGCCAGCGGCCGGGGACCGATTAAGAACACTGAAGCTTTCTTT
TRBJ1-4	TRBV20-1	few	-	CSARDEGVKLFF	TGCAGTGCTAGAGATGAGGGTGTTAAACTGTTTTTT
TRBJ2-3	TRBV29-1	few	TRBD2	CSVGLRLAGGRNTQYF	TGCAGCGTTGGTCTCCGACTAGCGGGAGGGCGAAATACGCAGTATTTT
TRBJ2-4	TRBV29-1	few	-	CSVEEWGASENIQYF	TGCAGCGTTGAAGAGTGGGGGGCTAGTGAAAACATTCAGTACTTC